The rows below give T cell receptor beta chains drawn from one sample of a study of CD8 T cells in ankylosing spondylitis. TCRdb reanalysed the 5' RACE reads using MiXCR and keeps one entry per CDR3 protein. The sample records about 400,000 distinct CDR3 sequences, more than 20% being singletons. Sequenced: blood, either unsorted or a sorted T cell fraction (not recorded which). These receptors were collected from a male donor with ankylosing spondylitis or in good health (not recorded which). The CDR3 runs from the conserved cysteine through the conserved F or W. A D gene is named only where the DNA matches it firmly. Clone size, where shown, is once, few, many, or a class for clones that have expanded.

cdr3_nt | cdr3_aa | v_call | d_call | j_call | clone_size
TGCAGCGTCGTCCCCCGGGACAGCTACGAGCAGTACTTC | CSVVPRDSYEQYF | TRBV29-1 | TRBD1 | TRBJ2-7 | few
TGTGCCAGTAGTGACAGGGGGCCCCTGAACACTGAAGCTTTCTTT | CASSDRGPLNTEAFF | TRBV19 | TRBD1 | TRBJ1-1 | NA
TGTGCCACCAGCAGAGATCGGGTGTATGAGCAGTTCTTC | CATSRDRVYEQFF | TRBV15 | NA | TRBJ2-1 | NA
TGTGCCAGCAGCTTAGCGCAGGGGCTGTCCTACGAGCAGTACTTC | CASSLAQGLSYEQYF | TRBV7-7 | NA | TRBJ2-7 | few
TGCGCCAGCAGCCAAGTAGGTGTAAATGAGCAGTTCTTC | CASSQVGVNEQFF | TRBV4-1 | NA | TRBJ2-1 | few
TGTGCCAGCAGTCATACACCGGGGGGGAGCCCAGATACGCAGTATTTT | CASSHTPGGSPDTQYF | TRBV12-3/TRBV12-4 | TRBD2 | TRBJ2-3 | few
TGCGCCAGCAGCCAGGGGGCTAGCTTCCAAGAGACCCAGTACTTC | CASSQGASFQETQYF | TRBV4-1 | NA | TRBJ2-5 | NA
TGTGCCAGCAGTTACTCGACCCGGACAGGGGGACCCACAGATACGCAGTATTTT | CASSYSTRTGGPTDTQYF | TRBV6-5 | TRBD1 | TRBJ2-3 | NA
TGCGCCAGCAGCCAGGCTAGCGGGGGTCACAATGAGCAGTTCTTC | CASSQASGGHNEQFF | TRBV4-1 | TRBD2 | TRBJ2-1 | few
TGCAGCGTGGGGGGACAGGTTACCGGGGAGCTGTTTTTT | CSVGGQVTGELFF | TRBV29-1 | TRBD1 | TRBJ2-2 | NA
TGCGCCAGCAGCCAGGGATCGAACACTGAAGCTTTCTTT | CASSQGSNTEAFF | TRBV4-1 | NA | TRBJ1-1 | many
TGTGCCAGCAGCTCTCCGACATTGGGGGTGGAGACCCAGTACTTC | CASSSPTLGVETQYF | TRBV7-9 | NA | TRBJ2-5 | NA
TGCGCCAGCAGCCCGGTGGAGGTCGGGTTAAATGAGCAGTTCTTC | CASSPVEVGLNEQFF | TRBV4-1 | NA | TRBJ2-1 | few
TGTGCCAGCAGACCTTCAGACAGGGGGCTGCCGGATACGCAGTATTTT | CASRPSDRGLPDTQYF | TRBV7-6 | TRBD1 | TRBJ2-3 | NA
TGTGCCACCAGTGATCGGGGCTATGAGCAGTTCTTC | CATSDRGYEQFF | TRBV24-1 | NA | TRBJ2-1 | NA
TGTGCCAGCAGCTTAGAGGCTAGCGGGGTCATCACAGATACGCAGTATTTT | CASSLEASGVITDTQYF | TRBV11-2 | TRBD2 | TRBJ2-3 | NA
TGTGCCAGCAGTTACGTCGGTCTAGCGGGCGAGCAGTACTTC | CASSYVGLAGEQYF | TRBV6-5 | TRBD2 | TRBJ2-7 | few
TGCAGTGCTACCAGGGGGTTCACCTACGAGCAGTACTTC | CSATRGFTYEQYF | TRBV20-1 | TRBD1 | TRBJ2-7 | NA
TGTGCCAGCAGCCCAAGGGTAGGGGGATCCGAGACCCAGTACTTC | CASSPRVGGSETQYF | TRBV7-9 | NA | TRBJ2-5 | NA
TGCGCCAGCAGCCAAACAGGGGGCTCCTACGAGCAGTACTTC | CASSQTGGSYEQYF | TRBV4-1 | TRBD1 | TRBJ2-7 | NA
TGTGCCAGCAGTTTAGGAGCGGGGACTGAAGCTTTCTTT | CASSLGAGTEAFF | TRBV12-3/TRBV12-4 | NA | TRBJ1-1 | NA
TGCAGCGTTGAAGGGGACAGGGCCGAGCAGTACTTC | CSVEGDRAEQYF | TRBV29-1 | TRBD1 | TRBJ2-7 | NA
TGTGCCAGCAGTTACGGGGAAGGACTAGCGGGGGGTGACAATGAGCAGTTCTTC | CASSYGEGLAGGDNEQFF | TRBV6-5 | TRBD2 | TRBJ2-1 | NA
TGTGCCAGCAGAGTTCCCCGGGACAGGGGCAGGGATGAGCAGTTCTTC | CASRVPRDRGRDEQFF | TRBV12-3/TRBV12-4 | TRBD1 | TRBJ2-1 | many